These 21 T cell receptor beta chains share one sample of origin, sequenced in a study of CD8 T cells in Susac syndrome. With random hexamers, about 0.45 to 1 ug RNA was reverse transcribed. MiXCR, applied by TCRdb to the immunoSEQ multiplex PCR reads, yields one record per CDR3 protein. The sample holds about 120,000 distinct CDR3 sequences; around 90% are singletons and the top ten take 0.13% to 0.15%. The sample consisted of CD4+ T cells from PBMCs. The receptors originated from a human donor in good health.

V and J are TRBV7-9 and TRBJ2-4; 9 positions match TRBD2. V dropped 3 bases and J dropped 8; count of bases not matched to a gene: 5. The CDR3 is 14 residues long. The germline gives CDR1 SEHNR, CDR2 FQNEAQ (reference sequence). CDR3 in amino acids: CASSFLAGNDIQYF. In DNA form, the CDR3 reads TGTGCCAGCAGCTTCCTAGCGGGGAATGACATTCAGTACTTC.

J is TRBJ1-1 and V is TRBV7-9, with D hard to call. In germline, CDR1 is SEHNR, CDR2 FQNEAQ (reference sequence). Trimming shortened V by 1 base and J by 6 bases, and 12 bases separated the two germline ends. The CDR3 length is 14 residues. CDR3 sequence reads: CASSLGRGSAEAFF. The CDR3 DNA sequence: TGTGCCAGCAGCTTAGGGCGGGGATCCGCTGAAGCTTTCTTT.

This clonotype was picked up one time. V and J are TRBV6-2 or TRBV6-3 and TRBJ2-6; TRBD1 matches at 7 bases. V trimming: 6 bases; J trimming: 3 bases; junction bases outside the gene matches: 14. The CDR3 has 18 residues. The germline V gene has CDR1 MNHEY and CDR2 SVGEGT. This CDR3 reads CASSLRQVTGIGANVLTF. CDR3 sequence (DNA): TGTGCCAGCAGCCTAAGGCAAGTGACAGGGATTGGGGCCAACGTCCTGACTTTC.

The CDR3 coding sequence is TGTGCCAGCAGTTCACGAATAAGTGTTTACAATGAGCAGTTCTTC. Its translation is CASSSRISVYNEQFF. V and J are TRBV12-3 or TRBV12-4 and TRBJ2-1; D uncertain. This CDR3 has 15 amino acids. V lost 4 bases to trimming and J lost 4 bases, with 14 bases between them.

The chain uses TRBV11-2 and TRBJ1-1; 9 bases fit TRBD1. The V gene's germline CDR1 is SGHAT and CDR2 FQNNGV. The trim removed 5 bases at V and 4 bases at J, leaving 17 bases unmatched. The CDR3 has 18 amino acids. The CDR3 DNA is TGTGCCAGCAGCCAAGAAAGAACGTACAGGGGGCGGAGCACTGAAGCTTTCTTT. Translated, it gives CASSQERTYRGRSTEAFF.

The CDR3 sequence is CASSQRGGPNTGELFF. The CDR3 DNA follows: TGTGCCAGCAGCCAACGTGGGGGCCCGAACACCGGGGAGCTGTTTTTT. The chain is built from TRBV3-1 and TRBJ2-2, with a weak D call TRBD1 (6 bases). V dropped 2 bases and J dropped 0 bases, with 10 bases sitting between them. The germline V gene has CDR1 LGHDT and CDR2 YNNKEL (reference sequence). This CDR3 contains 16 residues.

This chain joins TRBV20-1 and TRBJ2-7, with a tentative D call TRBD1 (5 bases). Germline V lookup: CDR1 DFQATT, CDR2 SNEGSKA (reference sequence). V was clipped by 6 bases and J by 6 bases, with 9 bases between them. The CDR3 length is 10 residues. The CDR3 loop is CSARRGEQYF. The CDR3 bases are TGCAGTGCCCGTAGGGGCGAGCAGTACTTC.

This clonotype was found a few times. The rearrangement uses TRBV5-1 and TRBJ2-7; maybe TRBD1 (5 bases). The V end lost 3 bases, the J end lost 4 bases, and 11 bases lay between the germline ends. CDR1 SGHRS and CDR2 YFSETQ come from the germline V gene. This CDR3 has 13 amino acids. The CDR3 bases are TGCGCCAGCAGCTCCAGGGTAGGGTACGAGCAGTACTTC. Its protein product is CASSSRVGYEQYF.

The chain employs TRBV6-2 or TRBV6-3 and TRBJ1-1; D is undetermined. Trimming removed 5 bases at V and 3 bases at J, with 7 bases between. Germline V gives CDR1 MNHEY, CDR2 SVGEGT. The CDR3 length is 12 residues. CDR3 protein: CASSTQYTEAFF. In DNA, the CDR3 is TGTGCCAGCAGTACCCAGTACACTGAAGCTTTCTTT.

The chain carries TRBV20-1 and TRBJ1-1; the D gene is possibly TRBD1 (5 bases). The CDR3 runs 14 residues. From germline, CDR1 is DFQATT and CDR2 SNEGSKA (reference sequence). The germline V and J ends were trimmed by 3 bases and 6 bases, with 17 bases remaining between them. This CDR3 reads CSASFARVISEAFF. Written as DNA, the CDR3 is TGCAGTGCTAGTTTCGCCAGGGTGATCTCTGAAGCTTTCTTT.

This clonotype was seen once. The gene calls are TRBV3-1 and TRBJ2-1; a weak D match, TRBD1 (5 bases). In germline, CDR1 is LGHDT, CDR2 YNNKEL (reference sequence). CDR3 size: 12 residues. Trimming cost V 4 bases and J 14 bases, with 15 bases left between them. The CDR3 coding sequence is TGTGCCAGCAGCCGTAAAGGGGTAAATGAGTTCTTC. Amino acid sequence: CASSRKGVNEFF.

The chain links TRBV3-1 to TRBJ2-2, with D perhaps matching TRBD2 (5 bases). Germline-derived CDR1 and CDR2 are LGHDT and YNNKEL (reference sequence). Trimming removed 1 base from V and 5 bases from J, with 8 bases in between. There are 14 residues in the CDR3. CDR3 DNA: TGTGCCAGCAGCCAAGCTAGGGAGACCGGGGAGCTGTTTTTT. It yields the protein CASSQARETGELFF. Full variable domain (missing parts from reference TRBV3-1 and TRBJ2-2): DTAVSQTPKYLVTQMGNDKSIKCEQNLGHDTMYWYKQDSKKFLKIMFSYNNKELIINETVPNRFSPKSPDKAHLNLHINSLELGDSAVYFCASSQARETGELFFGEGSRLTVL.

V gene TRBV27 combines with J gene TRBJ1-2; D gene unclear. CDR3 length equals 15 residues. Germline V gene data show CDR1 as MNHEY and CDR2 as SMNVEV (reference sequence). The germline V and J ends were trimmed by 0 bases and 4 bases, with 12 bases remaining between them. This chain's CDR3 is CASSLSGTTTYGYTF. CDR3 coding DNA: TGTGCCAGCAGTTTATCGGGCACGACCACCTATGGCTACACCTTC.

This sequence joins TRBV7-2 and TRBJ2-2, with a weak D call TRBD1 (6 bases). Deletions cut 9 bases from V and 5 bases from J, with 13 bases between. This CDR3 has 13 residues. Germline loops: CDR1 SGHTA, CDR2 FQGNSA. CDR3 residues: CARASGVTGELFF. The CDR3 bases are TGTGCCAGGGCCTCAGGGGTTACCGGGGAGCTGTTTTTT.

The chain couples TRBV20-1 to TRBJ2-7; the D is unclear. This CDR3 region has 13 residues. The V end was cut by 6 bases, the J end by 0 bases, with 12 bases between. Germline assignment: CDR1 DFQATT and CDR2 SNEGSKA (reference sequence). CDR3 sequence reads: CSAYNGISYEQYF. The DNA of the CDR3 is TGCAGTGCCTATAACGGTATCTCCTACGAGCAGTACTTC.

The chain joins TRBV5-6 to TRBJ1-4, with D possibly matching TRBD1 (5 bases). This CDR3 is 12 amino acids long. Trimming left V 2 bases short and J 12 bases short, with 11 bases between. CDR1 and CDR2 (germline): SGHDT, YYEEEE. This CDR3 is CASSFLDRELFF. For the CDR3, the DNA is TGTGCCAGCAGCTTTCTAGACAGAGAACTGTTTTTT.

The chain joins TRBV7-2 to TRBJ2-1, with 9 bases that match TRBD2. Germline assignment: CDR1 SGHTA and CDR2 FQGNSA. J gave up 10 bases and V 3 bases, and 1 base lay outside the gene matches. The CDR3 length is 12 residues. CDR3 loop: CASSFSGSEQFF. Written as DNA, the CDR3 is TGTGCCAGCAGCTTTAGCGGGAGCGAGCAGTTCTTC.

The chain recombines TRBV19 with TRBJ1-6; 7 bases map to TRBD1. The CDR3 is 13 residues long. V shed 6 bases and J 7 bases; nucleotides not matched to a gene: 3. CDR1 LNHDA and CDR2 SQIVND come from the germline V gene (reference sequence). The CDR3 nucleotides are TGTGCCAGTAGGAGGGGACAGAATTCACCCCTCCACTTT. The encoded protein is CASRRGQNSPLHF. Full variable domain (remainder filled in from reference TRBV19 and TRBJ1-6): DGGITQSPKYLFRKEGQNVTLSCEQNLNHDAMYWYRQDPGQGLRLIYYSQIVNDFQKGDIAEGYSVSREKKESFPLTVTSAQKNPTAFYLCASRRGQNSPLHFGNGTRLTVT.

The rearrangement joins TRBV19 to TRBJ2-7, with D possibly matching TRBD1 (6 bases). Trimming cost V 3 bases and J 11 bases, with 23 bases left between them. The germline CDR1 and CDR2 sequences are LNHDA and SQIVND (reference sequence). The CDR3 extends over 15 amino acids. The CDR3 here is CASSIGNREIQEKYF. The DNA for the CDR3 is TGTGCCAGTAGTATTGGGAACAGGGAGATACAAGAGAAGTACTTC.

The chain recombines TRBV4-3 with TRBJ2-3, with D tentatively TRBD1 (6 bases). The germline gives CDR1 LGHNA, CDR2 YSLEER. The CDR3 has 14 amino acids. Trimming shortened V by 1 base and J by 3 bases, and 8 bases separated the two germline ends. The CDR3 here is CASSQVRGTDTQYF. CDR3 DNA sequence: TGCGCCAGCAGCCAAGTTAGGGGGACAGATACGCAGTATTTT.

The V and J genes are TRBV7-8 and TRBJ2-3; a weak D match, TRBD1 (5 bases). The CDR3 extends over 14 amino acids. Looked up from germline, CDR1 is SGHVS and CDR2 is FQNEAQ. Trimming shortened V by 3 bases and J by 4 bases, and 11 bases separated the two germline ends. The CDR3 sequence: CASSLGLPPDTQYF. CDR3 bases: TGTGCCAGCAGCTTGGGGCTGCCCCCAGATACGCAGTATTTT.